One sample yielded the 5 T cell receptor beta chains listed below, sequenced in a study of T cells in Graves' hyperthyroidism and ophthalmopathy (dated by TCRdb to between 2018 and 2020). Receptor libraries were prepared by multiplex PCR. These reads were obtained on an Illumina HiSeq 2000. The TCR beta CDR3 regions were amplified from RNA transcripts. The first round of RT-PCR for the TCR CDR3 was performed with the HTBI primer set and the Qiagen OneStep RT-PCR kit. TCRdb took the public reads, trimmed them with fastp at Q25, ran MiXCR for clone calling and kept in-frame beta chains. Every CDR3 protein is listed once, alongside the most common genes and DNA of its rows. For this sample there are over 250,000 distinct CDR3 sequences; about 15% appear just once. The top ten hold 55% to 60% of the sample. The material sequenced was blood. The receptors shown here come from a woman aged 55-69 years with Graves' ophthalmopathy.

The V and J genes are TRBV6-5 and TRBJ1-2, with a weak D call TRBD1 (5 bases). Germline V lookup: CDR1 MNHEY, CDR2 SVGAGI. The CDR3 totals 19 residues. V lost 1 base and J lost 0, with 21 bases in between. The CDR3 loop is CASSYFLGPSGNSNYGYTF. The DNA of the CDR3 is TGTGCCAGCAGTTACTTCTTGGGTCCCTCAGGGAACTCTAACTATGGCTACACCTTC.

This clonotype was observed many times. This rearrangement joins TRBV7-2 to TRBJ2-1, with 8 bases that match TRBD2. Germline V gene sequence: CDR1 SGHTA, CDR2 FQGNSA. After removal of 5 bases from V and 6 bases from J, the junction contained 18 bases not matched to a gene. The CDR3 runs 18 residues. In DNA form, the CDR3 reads TGTGCCAGCAGCCGTCTAGGGGTCTTAGCGGGGTTCGGCAATGAGCAGTTCTTC. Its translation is CASSRLGVLAGFGNEQFF.

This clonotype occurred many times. The chain's CDR3 is CASSYSSSYNEQFF. The DNA for the CDR3 is TGTGCCAGCAGCTACAGCAGCTCCTACAATGAGCAGTTCTTC. V and J are TRBV11-3 and TRBJ2-1; D not certain. The ends were cut back, 4 bases at V and 0 bases at J, with 7 bases in the middle. This CDR3 is built from 14 residues. Germline CDR1 and CDR2: SGHNT and YENEEA.

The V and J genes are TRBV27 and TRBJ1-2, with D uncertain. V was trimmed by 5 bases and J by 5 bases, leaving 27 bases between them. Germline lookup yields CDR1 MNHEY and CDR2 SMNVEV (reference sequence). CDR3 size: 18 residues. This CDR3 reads CASSEALLWPRKGYGYTF. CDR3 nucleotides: TGTGCCAGCAGTGAAGCGCTTCTTTGGCCCCGGAAGGGTTATGGCTACACCTTC.

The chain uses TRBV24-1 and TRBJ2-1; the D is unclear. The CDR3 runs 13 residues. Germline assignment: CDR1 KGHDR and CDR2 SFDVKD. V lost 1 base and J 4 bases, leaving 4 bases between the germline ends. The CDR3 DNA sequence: TGTGCCACCAGTGATTTACCATACAATGAGCAGTTCTTC. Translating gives CATSDLPYNEQFF.